This T cell receptor (beta chain) comes out of a study of blood T cell repertoires in COVID-19 (dated by TCRdb to between 2020 and 2021). A note on the overall study: Samples from collaborators originated in the United States, Italy and Spain and spanned both the acute and convalescent phases of COVID-19. Nearly every sample came with metadata listing a de-identified subject ID, COVID-19 status, age in years and sex. HLA class I and class II types, where available, came from metadata supplied by the sample provider rather than from assay-based typing. Samples were obtained from the ongoing ImmuneRACE study (first 160 participants) and from some 1,200 subjects provided by 6 global collaborators. The repertoires were released in a freely available public database intended as a resource for research on the immune response to SARS-CoV-2. The prospective study material was composed of cDNA or gDNA derived from T cells, B-cell-depleted T cells, or PBMCs. Deeply sampled blood TCRbeta repertoires from subjects exposed to, actively infected with, or recovered from COVID-19 were included in the dataset. The research as a whole found: The amount of clinical and demographic metadata varied by source and participant and was provided uncurated.

TCRbeta CDR3 regions were amplified from genomic DNA by means of the immunoSEQ Assay, a bias-controlled multiplex PCR. In the source study's methods: The number of nucleated cells in each sample was estimated from the amplification of reference gene primers within the assay. To quantify the absolute abundance of each unique TCRbeta CDR3 rearrangement, sequence reads were collapsed and filtered. For each sample, productive Simpson clonality was calculated as the square root of Simpson's diversity index across productive rearrangements. TCRdb holds this immuneACCESS table with in-frame rearrangements only. Some clones are missing; in checked studies, unresolved V genes explain under half, and the rest has no known cause. V, J and clone size were drawn from that table, and D and trimming were deduced from the DNA. In this sample the table shows about 360,000 clones, more than 85% of which occur a single time. The top ten constitute approximately 2.9% of the sample.

Including cysteine and phenylalanine, the CDR3 has 14 amino acids. The kept DNA is CDR3 alone, 42 bases in frame from the first base. In the germline V gene (reference sequence), CDR1 corresponds to MNHNY and CDR2 to SVGAGI. The junction carries 10 bases between V and J, which are trimmed by 2 bases and 4 bases respectively. Each collaborating institution followed its own protocols to collect whole blood in K2EDTA tubes. For TCRbeta analysis, collaborator samples were shipped as frozen whole blood, as isolated PBMCs, or as DNA extracted from either sample type. Points on this clone: Its binding antigen is unknown. Per-base qualities were not stored, and no clone one base away is much larger.

The sample was peripheral blood. The source of this sequence is a human donor in a cohort sampled during active COVID-19. The rearranged chain carries TRBV6-6 and TRBJ2-3, with TRBD1 as a weak D call on 5 bases. The CDR3 here reads CASSYPDSSDTQYF. The DNA reads TGTGCCAGCAGTTACCCAGACAGCTCAGATACGCAGTATTTT.